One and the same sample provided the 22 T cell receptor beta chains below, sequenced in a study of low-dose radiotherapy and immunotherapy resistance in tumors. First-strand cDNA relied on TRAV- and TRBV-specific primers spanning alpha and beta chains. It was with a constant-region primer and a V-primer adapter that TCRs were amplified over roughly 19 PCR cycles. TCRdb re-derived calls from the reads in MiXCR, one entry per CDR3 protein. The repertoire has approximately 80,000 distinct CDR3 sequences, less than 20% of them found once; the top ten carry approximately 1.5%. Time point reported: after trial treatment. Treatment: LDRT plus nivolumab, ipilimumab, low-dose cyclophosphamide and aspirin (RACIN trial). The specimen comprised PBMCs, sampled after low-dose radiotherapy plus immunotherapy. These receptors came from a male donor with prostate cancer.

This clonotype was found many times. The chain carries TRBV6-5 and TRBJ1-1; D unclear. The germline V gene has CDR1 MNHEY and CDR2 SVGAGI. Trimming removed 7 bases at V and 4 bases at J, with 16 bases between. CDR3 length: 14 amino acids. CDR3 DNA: TGTGCCAGCACCCCCGTGAGAGGAGTCACTGAAGCTTTCTTT. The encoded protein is CASTPVRGVTEAFF.

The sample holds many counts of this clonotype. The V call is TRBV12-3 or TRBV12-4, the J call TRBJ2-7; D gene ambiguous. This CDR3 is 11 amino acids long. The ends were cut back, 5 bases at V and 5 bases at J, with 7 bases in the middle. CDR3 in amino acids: CASSQGNEQYF. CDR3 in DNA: TGTGCCAGCAGTCAAGGGAACGAGCAGTACTTC.

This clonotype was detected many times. Written as DNA, the CDR3 is TGTGCCAGCAGCGTAGGACAGGGGACAGATCAGCCCCAGCATTTT. Translated: CASSVGQGTDQPQHF. This sequence joins TRBV9 and TRBJ1-5, with 8 bases fitting TRBD1. The J segment lost 5 bases and the V segment lost 0 bases, leaving 4 bases of the junction unmatched. The V gene's germline CDR1 is SGDLS and CDR2 YYNGEE. The length of the CDR3 is 15 residues. Using reference TRBV9 and TRBJ1-5 for the parts outside the CDR3, the full variable domain is DSGVTQTPKHLITATGQRVTLRCSPRSGDLSVYWYQQSLDQGLQFLIQYYNGEERAKGNILERFSAQQFPDLHSELNLSSLELGDSALYFCASSVGQGTDQPQHFGDGTRLSIL.

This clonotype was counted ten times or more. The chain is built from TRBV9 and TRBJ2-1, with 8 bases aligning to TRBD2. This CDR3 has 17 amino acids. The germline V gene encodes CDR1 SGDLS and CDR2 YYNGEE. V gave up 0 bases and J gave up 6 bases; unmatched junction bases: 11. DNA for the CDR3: TGTGCCAGCAGCGTAGGGATCCTGGGCGGGAGGTTCAATGAGCAGTTCTTC. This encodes CASSVGILGGRFNEQFF.

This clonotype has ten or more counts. CDR3 sequence reads: CASKGVVVTGDEQYF. DNA for the CDR3: TGTGCCAGCAAGGGGGTCGTTGTGACAGGGGACGAGCAGTACTTC. The chain uses TRBV6-2 or TRBV6-3 and TRBJ2-7; 8 nucleotides match TRBD1. The CDR3 contains 15 residues. V lost 7 bases to trimming and J lost 5 bases; unmatched junction nucleotides: 13. The germline V gene has CDR1 MNHEY and CDR2 SVGEGT.

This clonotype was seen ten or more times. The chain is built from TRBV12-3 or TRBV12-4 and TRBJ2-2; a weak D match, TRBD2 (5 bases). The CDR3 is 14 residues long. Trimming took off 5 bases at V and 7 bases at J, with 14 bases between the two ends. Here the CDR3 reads CASSPGAVNGELFF. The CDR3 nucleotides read TGTGCCAGCAGTCCAGGAGCGGTGAACGGGGAGCTGTTTTTT.

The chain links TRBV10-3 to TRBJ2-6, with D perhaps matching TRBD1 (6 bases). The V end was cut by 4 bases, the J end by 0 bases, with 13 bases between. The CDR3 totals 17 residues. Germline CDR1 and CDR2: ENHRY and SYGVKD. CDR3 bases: TGTGCCATCAGTGGACAGGCCATCTTCTCTGGGGCCAACGTCCTGACTTTC. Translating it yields CAISGQAIFSGANVLTF.

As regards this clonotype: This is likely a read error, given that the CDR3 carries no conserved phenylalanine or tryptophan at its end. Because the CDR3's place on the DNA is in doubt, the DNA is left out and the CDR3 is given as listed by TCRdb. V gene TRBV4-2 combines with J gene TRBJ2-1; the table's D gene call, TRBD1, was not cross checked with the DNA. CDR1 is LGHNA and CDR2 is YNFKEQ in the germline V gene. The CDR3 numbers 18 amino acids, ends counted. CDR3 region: CASSQDPRGPRPTMSSSS.

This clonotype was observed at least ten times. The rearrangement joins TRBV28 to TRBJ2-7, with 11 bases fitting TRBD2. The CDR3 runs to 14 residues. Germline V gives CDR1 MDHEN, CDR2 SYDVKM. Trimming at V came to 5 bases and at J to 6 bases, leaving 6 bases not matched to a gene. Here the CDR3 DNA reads TGTGCCAGCAGTGGCCCACTAGCGGGAGTCGAGCAGTACTTC. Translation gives CASSGPLAGVEQYF.

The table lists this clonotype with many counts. CDR3 sequence (DNA): TGTGCCAGCAGCCCTGGACTCTACACCGGGGAGCTGTTTTTT. Protein product: CASSPGLYTGELFF. The chain carries TRBV6-2 or TRBV6-3 and TRBJ2-2, with D possibly TRBD2 on 5 matching bases. Trimming cost V 6 bases and J 3 bases, with 11 bases left between them. The CDR3 is 14 amino acids. Germline V gene data show CDR1 as MNHEY and CDR2 as SVGEGT.

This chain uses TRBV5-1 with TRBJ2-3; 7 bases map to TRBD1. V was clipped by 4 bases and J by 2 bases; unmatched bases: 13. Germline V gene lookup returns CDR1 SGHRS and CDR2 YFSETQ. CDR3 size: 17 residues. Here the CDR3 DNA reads TGCGCCAGCAGCGAAGTTGGGACAGCCCCTATCACAGATACGCAGTATTTT. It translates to CASSEVGTAPITDTQYF.

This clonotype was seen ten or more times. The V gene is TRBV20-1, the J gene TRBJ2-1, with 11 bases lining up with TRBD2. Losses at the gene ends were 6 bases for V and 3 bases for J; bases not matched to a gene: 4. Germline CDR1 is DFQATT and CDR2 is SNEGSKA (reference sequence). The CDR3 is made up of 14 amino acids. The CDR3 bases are TGCAGTGCCAGACTAGCGGGGAGCTACAATGAGCAGTTCTTC. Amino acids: CSARLAGSYNEQFF.

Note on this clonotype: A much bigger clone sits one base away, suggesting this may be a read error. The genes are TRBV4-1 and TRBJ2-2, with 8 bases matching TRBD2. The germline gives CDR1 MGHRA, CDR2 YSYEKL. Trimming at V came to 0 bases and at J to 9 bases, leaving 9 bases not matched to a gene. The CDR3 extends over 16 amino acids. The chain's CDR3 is CASSQDLTSVSRELFF. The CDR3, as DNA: TGCGCCAGCAGCCAAGATCTGACTAGCGTGAGCAGGGAGCTGTTTTTT.

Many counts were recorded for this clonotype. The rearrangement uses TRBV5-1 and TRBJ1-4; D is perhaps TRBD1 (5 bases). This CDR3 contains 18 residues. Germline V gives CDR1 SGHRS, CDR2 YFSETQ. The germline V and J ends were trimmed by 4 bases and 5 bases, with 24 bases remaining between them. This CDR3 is CASSEGMSVAGRNEKLFF. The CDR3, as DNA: TGCGCCAGCAGCGAGGGTATGTCGGTGGCAGGGAGAAATGAAAAACTGTTTTTT.

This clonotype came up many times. CDR3 protein: CASSSQGAAGELFF. CDR3 bases: TGTGCCAGCAGCTCCCAGGGGGCCGCCGGGGAGCTGTTTTTT. This chain uses TRBV21-1 with TRBJ2-2; TRBD1 is the table's D call and was not checked against the DNA. TRBV21-1 corresponds to a pseudogene. This CDR3 spans 14 amino acids.

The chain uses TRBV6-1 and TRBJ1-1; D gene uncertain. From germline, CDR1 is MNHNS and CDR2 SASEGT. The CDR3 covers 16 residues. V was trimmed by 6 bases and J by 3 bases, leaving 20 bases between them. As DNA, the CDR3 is TGTGCCAGCAGACCTAAAGGATTCGGAGCTTACACTGAAGCTTTCTTT. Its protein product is CASRPKGFGAYTEAFF.

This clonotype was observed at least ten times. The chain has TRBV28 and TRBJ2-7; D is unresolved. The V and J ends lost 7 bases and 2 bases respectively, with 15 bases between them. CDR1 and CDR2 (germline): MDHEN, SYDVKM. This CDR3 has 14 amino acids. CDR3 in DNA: TGTGCCAGCACCCTTGCGCCGGGCGCCTACGAGCAGTACTTC. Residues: CASTLAPGAYEQYF.

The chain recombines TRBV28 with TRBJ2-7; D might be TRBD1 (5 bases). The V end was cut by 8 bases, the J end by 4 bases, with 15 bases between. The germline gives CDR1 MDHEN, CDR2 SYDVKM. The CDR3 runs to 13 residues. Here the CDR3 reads CASGSQGSYEQYF. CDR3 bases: TGTGCCAGCGGCAGCCAGGGATCTTACGAGCAGTACTTC.

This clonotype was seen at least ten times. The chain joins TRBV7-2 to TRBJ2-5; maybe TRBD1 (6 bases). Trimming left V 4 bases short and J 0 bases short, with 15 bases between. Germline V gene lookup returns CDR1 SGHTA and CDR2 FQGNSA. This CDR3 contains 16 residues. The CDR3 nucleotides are TGTGCCAGCAGCTCGGACAGATTACTATACCAAGAGACCCAGTACTTC. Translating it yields CASSSDRLLYQETQYF.

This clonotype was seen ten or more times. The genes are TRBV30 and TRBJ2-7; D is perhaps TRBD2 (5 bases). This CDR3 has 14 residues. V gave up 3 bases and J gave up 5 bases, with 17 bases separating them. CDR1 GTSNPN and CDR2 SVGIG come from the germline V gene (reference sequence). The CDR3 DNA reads TGTGCCTGGAGACGCACGCCGGGAAAGAACGAGCAGTACTTC. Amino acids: CAWRRTPGKNEQYF.

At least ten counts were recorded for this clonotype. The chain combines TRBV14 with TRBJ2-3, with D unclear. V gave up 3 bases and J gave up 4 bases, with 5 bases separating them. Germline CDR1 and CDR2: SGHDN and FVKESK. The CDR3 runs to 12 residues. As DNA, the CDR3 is TGTGCCAGCAGCCAGATCGCAGATACGCAGTATTTT. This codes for CASSQIADTQYF. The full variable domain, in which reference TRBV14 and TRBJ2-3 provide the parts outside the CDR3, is EAGVTQFPSHSVIEKGQTVTLRCDPISGHDNLYWYRRVMGKEIKFLLHFVKESKQDESGMPNNRFLAERTGGTYSTLKVQPAELEDSGVYFCASSQIADTQYFGPGTRLTVL.

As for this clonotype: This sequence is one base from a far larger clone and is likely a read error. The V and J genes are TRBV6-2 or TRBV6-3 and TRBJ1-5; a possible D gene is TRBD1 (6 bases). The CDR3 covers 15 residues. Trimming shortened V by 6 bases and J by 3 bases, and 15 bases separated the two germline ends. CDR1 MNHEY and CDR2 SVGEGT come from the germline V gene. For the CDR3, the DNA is TGTGCCAGCAGCGGGACCACAGGGCTCAATCAGCCCCAGCATTTT. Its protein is CASSGTTGLNQPQHF.